The 6 T cell receptor beta chains listed next were all sequenced from one sample in a study of CD8+ T cells in alopecia areata. Treatment reported: oral pan-JAK inhibitor, 5-10 mg twice daily. Following RNA extraction, reverse transcription yielded cDNA that acted as the sequencing template. The repertoire was sequenced with immunoSEQ multiplex PCR; TCRdb's copy has only in-frame clones and lacks some. The profile covers roughly 190,000 clones, with around three fifths appearing a single time and under 1.2% taken by the ten largest. The sequencing here drew on CD4+ T cells sorted from blood, taken at week 24, from a patient treated with tofacitinib. The receptors stem from a human donor with alopecia areata.

In its sample, this clone was seen a few times. The chain links TRBV4-3 to TRBJ1-2; no definite D call. CDR1 and CDR2 (germline): LGHNA, YSLEER. The V gene lost 0 bases and the J gene lost 6 bases, with 17 bases spanning the gap. The CDR3 is 16 residues long. CDR3 DNA sequence: TGCGCCAGCAGCCAAGATCTGGACCCGGGGTTGGATGGCTACACCTTC. Protein: CASSQDLDPGLDGYTF.

The sample holds one count of this clone. The chain combines TRBV4-2 with TRBJ2-1, with a tentative D call TRBD1 (6 bases). V was trimmed by 0 bases and J by 4 bases, leaving 13 bases between them. CDR1 and CDR2 (germline): LGHNA, YNFKEQ. This CDR3 has 16 amino acids. The CDR3 nucleotides read TGTGCCAGCAGCCAAGAGCGGGCAGGGGCGTACAATGAGCAGTTCTTC. As protein: CASSQERAGAYNEQFF.

The chain uses TRBV29-1 and TRBJ2-5, with TRBD2 as a possible D gene (5 bases). This CDR3 contains 13 residues. Germline CDR1 SQVTM, CDR2 ANQGSEA. V shed 3 bases and J shed 5 bases, with 13 bases lying between them. The CDR3 coding sequence is TGCAGCGTTGATAGAGGGTCTGAGGAGACCCAGTACTTC. Translating it yields CSVDRGSEETQYF. Full variable domain (rest looked up from reference TRBV29-1 and TRBJ2-5): SAVISQKPSRDICQRGTSLTIQCQVDSQVTMMFWYRQQPGQSLTLIATANQGSEATYESGFVIDKFPISRPNLTFSTLTVSNMSPEDSSIYLCSVDRGSEETQYFGPGTRLLVL.

The V call is TRBV25-1, the J call TRBJ1-1; the D gene is possibly TRBD1 (5 bases). Germline V gene sequence: CDR1 MGHDK, CDR2 SYGVNS. The germline V and J ends were trimmed by 1 base and 0 bases, with 9 bases remaining between them. The length of the CDR3 is 15 residues. Here the CDR3 DNA reads TGTGCCAGCAGTGAATCCAGGGTATTGAACACTGAAGCTTTCTTT. As protein: CASSESRVLNTEAFF.

This chain links TRBV18 with TRBJ2-2; D assignment may be TRBD1 or TRBD2 (5 bases each). The CDR3 extends over 15 amino acids. Germline V gene data show CDR1 as KGHSH and CDR2 as LQKENI. Between the trimmed V and J ends, which lost 3 bases and 3 bases, there was a span of 11 bases. The CDR3 region is CASSPSRGDTGELFF. DNA of the CDR3: TGTGCCAGCTCACCCTCCCGAGGGGACACCGGGGAGCTGTTTTTT.

This clone was seen once. The rearrangement joins TRBV29-1 to TRBJ1-2, with 8 bases matching TRBD1. Germline V lookup: CDR1 SQVTM, CDR2 ANQGSEA. The CDR3 length is 14 residues. With 5 bases clipped from V and 7 bases from J, the junction kept 12 bases outside the gene matches. CDR3 sequence: CSVSSEAGGVGYTF. CDR3 DNA: TGCAGCGTTTCCTCCGAGGCAGGGGGCGTTGGCTACACCTTC.